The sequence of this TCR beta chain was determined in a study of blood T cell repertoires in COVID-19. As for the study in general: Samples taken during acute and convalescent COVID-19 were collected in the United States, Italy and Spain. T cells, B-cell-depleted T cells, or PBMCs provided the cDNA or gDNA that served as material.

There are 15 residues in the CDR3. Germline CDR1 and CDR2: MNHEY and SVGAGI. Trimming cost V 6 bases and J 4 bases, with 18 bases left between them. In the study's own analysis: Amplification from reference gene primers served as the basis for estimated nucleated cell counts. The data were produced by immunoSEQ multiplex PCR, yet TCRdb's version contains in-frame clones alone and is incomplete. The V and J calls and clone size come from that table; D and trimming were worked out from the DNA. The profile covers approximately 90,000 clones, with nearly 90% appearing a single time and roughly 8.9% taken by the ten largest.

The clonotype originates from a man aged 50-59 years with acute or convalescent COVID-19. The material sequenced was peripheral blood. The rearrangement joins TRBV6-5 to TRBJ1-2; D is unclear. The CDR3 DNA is TGTGCCAGCAGAGCCCCTGGGGTCGAGGGCTATGGCTACACCTTC. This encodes CASRAPGVEGYGYTF.